Below are 23 T cell receptor beta chains sequenced from a single sample in a study of CD8+ T cells in alopecia areata. It was cDNA, reverse transcribed from extracted RNA, that served as the sequencing template. Using immunoSEQ multiplex PCR, the repertoire was profiled, and TCRdb retains in-frame clones only, with some absent. The table lists about 160,000 clones, over 45% of them singletons, with 6.5% to 7.5% in the top ten. Sequenced sample: CD4+ T cells sorted from blood. Receptor source: a human donor with alopecia areata.

The chain carries TRBV30 and TRBJ2-1; D is perhaps TRBD2 (5 bases). V dropped 4 bases and J dropped 6 bases, with 10 bases sitting between them. The germline CDR1 and CDR2 sequences are GTSNPN and SVGIG (reference sequence). The CDR3 has 12 amino acids. The CDR3 coding sequence is TGTGCCTGGACCCAACTAGGCAATGAGCAGTTCTTC. It yields the protein CAWTQLGNEQFF.

A note on this clone: At one end the junction does not follow the germline gene, possibly because of a read error. The genes are TRBV2 and TRBJ1-1; D might be TRBD1 (6 bases). The CDR3 loop spans 14 amino acids. Looked up from germline, CDR1 is SNHLY and CDR2 is FYNNEI. The CDR3 reads CASTETGPSTEAFF. For the CDR3, the DNA is TGTGCCAGCACTGAAACAGGGCCGAGCACTGAAGCTTTCTTT.

Only a few counts were recorded for this clone. The rearrangement links TRBV18 to TRBJ2-1; D could derive from TRBD1 or TRBD2 (5 bases each). Germline CDR1 and CDR2: KGHSH and LQKENI. The CDR3 runs to 13 residues. The V end lost 4 bases, the J end lost 7 bases, and 11 bases lay between the germline ends. As DNA, the CDR3 is TGTGCCAGCTCACGCCGCGAGGGGAATGAGCAGTTCTTC. This encodes CASSRREGNEQFF.

The chain is built from TRBV29-1 and TRBJ2-1; D is unresolved. Germline V CDR1 and CDR2: SQVTM, ANQGSEA. The CDR3 length is 12 residues. This chain's CDR3 is CSAASRYNEQFF. For the CDR3, the DNA is TGCAGTGCGGCTAGTCGCTACAATGAGCAGTTCTTC.

Only a few counts were recorded for this clone. The rearrangement joins TRBV19 to TRBJ2-2; D gene uncertain. Per the germline V gene, CDR1 is LNHDA and CDR2 is SQIVND (reference sequence). The CDR3 has 13 residues. V lost 10 bases to trimming and J lost 5 bases, with 14 bases between them. CDR3 sequence: CATLNSLTGELFF. In DNA, the CDR3 is TGTGCCACCCTTAATAGCCTTACCGGGGAGCTGTTTTTT. Looking up the rest from reference TRBV19 and TRBJ2-2 gives the full variable domain: DGGITQSPKYLFRKEGQNVTLSCEQNLNHDAMYWYRQDPGQGLRLIYYSQIVNDFQKGDIAEGYSVSREKKESFPLTVTSAQKNPTAFYLCATLNSLTGELFFGEGSRLTVL.

This clone came up once. The chain joins TRBV5-1 to TRBJ1-4; D is unclear. CDR1 is SGHRS, CDR2 YFSETQ, per germline. The CDR3 covers 14 residues. V dropped 4 bases and J dropped 9 bases, with 16 bases sitting between them. CDR3 amino acids: CASSVGSGEKKLFF. CDR3 in DNA: TGCGCCAGCAGCGTTGGGAGTGGTGAGAAAAAACTGTTTTTT.

The chain joins TRBV5-1 to TRBJ2-6; D may match TRBD1 or TRBD2 (6 bases each). V lost 1 base to trimming and J lost 11 bases, with 13 bases between them. From germline, CDR1 is SGHRS and CDR2 YFSETQ. The length of the CDR3 is 14 residues. The CDR3: CASSLSPGADVLTF. DNA for the CDR3: TGCGCCAGCAGCTTGTCACCGGGGGCGGACGTCCTGACTTTC.

The J gene is TRBJ2-7, the V gene TRBV27; TRBD2 matches at 9 bases. Trimming at V came to 2 bases and at J to 2 bases, leaving 7 bases not matched to a gene. This CDR3 contains 16 residues. Germline assignment: CDR1 MNHEY and CDR2 SMNVEV (reference sequence). The DNA of the CDR3 is TGTGCCAGCAGTTTACCTGGCGGGAGGGCCCCCTACGAGCAGTACTTC. Its protein product is CASSLPGGRAPYEQYF.

V and J are TRBV5-1 and TRBJ1-5; D unclear. The CDR3 totals 14 residues. The V and J ends lost 4 bases and 9 bases respectively, with 17 bases between them. The germline V gene has CDR1 SGHRS and CDR2 YFSETQ. CDR3 sequence reads: CASSPDPGLGPQHF. In DNA, the CDR3 is TGCGCCAGCAGCCCCGATCCAGGCCTAGGGCCCCAGCATTTT.

This chain joins TRBV29-1 and TRBJ1-2; TRBD1 is a possible D gene (5 bases). CDR3 length: 12 amino acids. CDR1 is SQVTM, CDR2 ANQGSEA, per germline. V shed 3 bases and J shed 5 bases, with 10 bases lying between them. The CDR3 loop is CSVDQGPYGYTF. The CDR3 nucleotides read TGCAGCGTTGATCAGGGACCGTATGGCTACACCTTC.

The sample holds a few counts of this clone. This chain connects TRBV18 to TRBJ2-7, with D possibly matching TRBD2 (5 bases). Trimming pared 4 bases from V and 5 bases from J, leaving 12 bases between. The germline V gene encodes CDR1 KGHSH and CDR2 LQKENI. The CDR3 length is 13 residues. The CDR3 bases are TGTGCCAGCTCACTAAAAGGGAGAAACGAGCAGTACTTC. Its translation: CASSLKGRNEQYF.

CDR3 amino acids: CASSLFGLNEQFF. DNA of the CDR3: TGTGCCAGCAGCTTGTTTGGCCTGAATGAGCAGTTCTTC. This chain joins TRBV5-6 and TRBJ2-1; no definite D call. CDR1 SGHDT and CDR2 YYEEEE come from the germline V gene. CDR3 length: 13 residues. V was pared by 1 base and J by 7 bases, with 9 bases between.

The chain has TRBV7-3 and TRBJ2-3, with 7 bases matching TRBD2. V trimming: 8 bases; J trimming: 3 bases; junction bases outside the gene matches: 14. The CDR3 covers 16 residues. Germline CDR1 and CDR2: SGHTA and FQGTGA. The CDR3 bases are TGTGCCAGCCCCGTCTTAGGGCGGGAGAGTACAGATACGCAGTATTTT. This sequence encodes CASPVLGRESTDTQYF.

The chain has TRBV14 and TRBJ1-1; unclear D gene. The ends were cut back, 5 bases at V and 1 base at J, with 17 bases in the middle. This CDR3 has 16 amino acids. Germline assignment: CDR1 SGHDN and CDR2 FVKESK. In DNA form, the CDR3 reads TGTGCCAGCAGCTCCAAGAAATATCCGGGGAACACTGAAGCTTTCTTT. Protein product: CASSSKKYPGNTEAFF.

The chain has TRBV7-3 and TRBJ2-3; a weak D match, TRBD1 (5 bases). Looked up from germline, CDR1 is SGHTA and CDR2 is FQGTGA. This CDR3 contains 12 residues. V was trimmed by 5 bases and J by 6 bases, leaving 9 bases between them. CDR3 coding DNA: TGTGCCAGCAGCCCAAGGGGTGATACGCAGTATTTT. This gives the protein CASSPRGDTQYF.

This clone was detected only a few times. The chain has TRBV25-1 and TRBJ2-3; D unclear. The CDR3 contains 13 residues. Trimming cost V 3 bases and J 4 bases, with 8 bases left between them. Germline V CDR1 and CDR2: MGHDK, SYGVNS. The CDR3 loop reads CASSDLAADTQYF. The CDR3 bases are TGTGCCAGCAGTGACTTAGCAGCAGATACGCAGTATTTT.

This clone was counted a few times. This chain links TRBV7-3 with TRBJ2-1; possible D gene TRBD2, 5 bases. The CDR3 has 15 amino acids. CDR1 and CDR2 from the germline V gene are SGHTA and FQGTGA. Trimming cost V 1 base and J 2 bases, with 9 bases left between them. The CDR3 reads CASSLNVATYNEQFF. In DNA form, the CDR3 reads TGTGCCAGCAGCTTAAATGTAGCGACCTACAATGAGCAGTTCTTC. The full variable domain, with the rest looked up from reference TRBV7-3 and TRBJ2-1, is GAGVSQTPSNKVTEKGKYVELRCDPISGHTALYWYRQSLGQGPEFLIYFQGTGAADDSGLPNDRFFAVRPEGSVSTLKIQRTERGDSAVYLCASSLNVATYNEQFFGPGTRLTVL.

This clone was found a few times. The chain has TRBV28 and TRBJ2-6; D assignment may be TRBD1 or TRBD2 (5 bases each). V was pared by 2 bases and J by 4 bases, with 15 bases between. Germline V gene lookup returns CDR1 MDHEN and CDR2 SYDVKM. CDR3 length: 17 amino acids. CDR3: CASSLGGWSAGANVLTF. Here the CDR3 DNA reads TGTGCCAGCAGTTTAGGGGGTTGGAGTGCAGGGGCCAACGTCCTGACTTTC.

The chain uses TRBV5-5 and TRBJ2-7, with 7 bases lining up with TRBD1. V shed 6 bases and J 5 bases; nucleotides not matched to a gene: 8. The CDR3 is 13 amino acids. Germline values: CDR1 SGHKS, CDR2 YYEKEE (reference sequence). The CDR3 loop is CASTSGQRNEQYF. CDR3 nucleotide sequence: TGTGCCAGCACCTCGGGACAGAGGAACGAGCAGTACTTC.

The CDR3 sequence: CASSEALYETQYF. The CDR3 nucleotides read TGTGCCAGCAGTGAAGCGCTTTATGAGACCCAGTACTTC. The rearrangement uses TRBV2 and TRBJ2-5; D call uncertain. Deletions cut 0 bases from V and 5 bases from J, with 7 bases between. CDR1 and CDR2 from the germline V gene are SNHLY and FYNNEI. The length of the CDR3 is 13 residues.

The chain has TRBV29-1 and TRBJ2-1; D is ambiguous. The CDR3 loop spans 14 amino acids. The germline V gene has CDR1 SQVTM and CDR2 ANQGSEA. Deletions cut 4 bases from V and 0 bases from J, with 10 bases between. The CDR3 DNA is TGCAGCGTTGGGGGATGGGGCTCCTACAATGAGCAGTTCTTC. Amino acid sequence: CSVGGWGSYNEQFF.

This clone has just a few counts. The genes are TRBV5-1 and TRBJ2-1; D gene uncertain. The germline V and J ends were trimmed by 0 bases and 6 bases, with 7 bases remaining between them. This CDR3 spans 13 amino acids. The germline V gene encodes CDR1 SGHRS and CDR2 YFSETQ. CDR3 sequence: CASSLEASNEQFF. Here the CDR3 DNA reads TGCGCCAGCAGCTTGGAGGCTAGCAATGAGCAGTTCTTC.

CDR3 DNA: TGTGCCACCAGCAGAGAATCAGGGACCCAGTACTTC. Translation gives CATSRESGTQYF. The rearrangement uses TRBV15 and TRBJ2-5, with D hard to call. V lost 0 bases, J lost 7 bases, and 6 bases lay in between. The germline gives CDR1 LNHNV, CDR2 YYDKDF (reference sequence). The CDR3 runs 12 residues.